The next 13 T cell receptor beta chains were all read from a single sample in a study of identical twins. TCRdb processed the 5' RACE reads anew with MiXCR; each CDR3 protein has one entry. The sample holds roughly 480,000 distinct CDR3 sequences, 20% to 25% seen once. This sample was also put to use in a study of T cells expressing NK-cell markers.

Input material: CD4+ T cells sorted from blood. The receptors come from a woman between 18 and 30 years old in good health.

This chain connects TRBV12-3 or TRBV12-4 to TRBJ1-1; D gene unclear. V lost 3 bases to trimming and J lost 4 bases, with 18 bases between them. This CDR3 is 16 amino acids long. The CDR3 DNA is TGTGCCAGCAGTTTCCGGCCATCTCTACGGGGCACTGAAGCTTTCTTT. Translating it yields CASSFRPSLRGTEAFF.

The chain combines TRBV6-2 or TRBV6-3 with TRBJ2-7, with D perhaps assigned TRBD1 or TRBD2 (5 bases each). V dropped 10 bases and J dropped 4 bases, with 38 bases sitting between them. In germline, CDR1 is MNHEY, CDR2 SVGEGT. The CDR3 runs to 20 residues. The CDR3 nucleotides read TGTGCCACTTCGACCAGCCATCATTTGCCAGGGACCGCTAAGAGGTACGAGCAGTACTTC. Its translation is CATSTSHHLPGTAKRYEQYF.

This clonotype was seen only a few times. This chain links TRBV6-5 with TRBJ1-5; possibly TRBD1 for D (5 bases). The CDR3 runs to 13 residues. Germline values: CDR1 MNHEY, CDR2 SVGAGI. V dropped 2 bases and J dropped 7 bases, with 9 bases sitting between them. The CDR3 spells CASSYGRGQPQHF. The CDR3 bases are TGTGCCAGCAGTTACGGGCGGGGCCAGCCCCAGCATTTT.

V and J are TRBV3-1 and TRBJ1-1; D gene ambiguous. The CDR3 is 13 amino acids. CDR1 and CDR2 (germline): LGHDT, YNNKEL (reference sequence). V lost 0 bases and J lost 5, with 7 bases in between. CDR3 sequence: CASSQEGGTEAFF. As DNA, the CDR3 is TGTGCCAGCAGCCAAGAGGGTGGGACTGAAGCTTTCTTT.

The chain uses TRBV27 and TRBJ1-1; D unclear. V was clipped by 7 bases and J by 5 bases, with 14 bases between them. The CDR3 covers 13 residues. Germline V lookup: CDR1 MNHEY, CDR2 SMNVEV (reference sequence). The CDR3 loop is CASKISWMTEAFF. In nucleotides, the CDR3 is TGTGCCAGCAAAATAAGCTGGATGACTGAAGCTTTCTTT.

This chain links TRBV5-6 with TRBJ2-7; either TRBD1 or TRBD2 may fit D (5 bases each). The V end was cut by 5 bases, the J end by 3 bases, with 18 bases between. The CDR3 has 15 amino acids. Germline V gene lookup returns CDR1 SGHDT and CDR2 YYEEEE. DNA for the CDR3: TGTGCCAGCAGATTTACTGGGGGAACAGTCTACGAGCAGTACTTC. This gives the protein CASRFTGGTVYEQYF.

This clonotype occurred a few times. J is TRBJ2-7 and V is TRBV7-2; D possibly corresponds to TRBD1 (5 bases). Germline V gene sequence: CDR1 SGHTA, CDR2 FQGNSA. Trimming removed 5 bases at V and 6 bases at J, with 20 bases between. The length of the CDR3 is 15 residues. The CDR3 region has the DNA TGTGCCAGCAGCCAAAAGGGGCCTAGTACCCGCGAGCAGTACTTC. As protein: CASSQKGPSTREQYF. Full variable domain (missing parts from reference TRBV7-2 and TRBJ2-7): GAGVSQSPSNKVTEKGKDVELRCDPISGHTALYWYRQSLGQGLEFLIYFQGNSAPDKSGLPSDRFSAERTGGSVSTLTIQRTQQEDSAVYLCASSQKGPSTREQYFGPGTRLTVT.

The V and J genes are TRBV12-5 and TRBJ2-1; no clear D. This CDR3 region has 11 residues. V was trimmed by 7 bases and J by 8 bases, leaving 9 bases between them. In germline, CDR1 is LGHNT, CDR2 FRNRAP. The CDR3, as DNA: TGTGCTAGTGCCTCCTGGTATGAGCAGTTCTTC. Its protein product is CASASWYEQFF.

The genes are TRBV27 and TRBJ2-6; tentative D call: TRBD1 (6 bases). This CDR3 has 15 amino acids. Trimming stripped 0 bases from V and 5 bases from J, with 8 bases between. Germline CDR1 is MNHEY and CDR2 is SMNVEV (reference sequence). Here the CDR3 DNA reads TGTGCCAGCAGTTTATCAAGGGGGAGGGCCAACGTCCTGACTTTC. Translating it yields CASSLSRGRANVLTF.

Many counts were recorded for this clonotype. The chain is built from TRBV12-3 or TRBV12-4 and TRBJ1-1; D not resolved. V was cut by 2 bases and J by 8 bases, with 6 bases left in between. CDR3 size: 11 residues. The CDR3: CASSLRGEAFF. In nucleotides, the CDR3 is TGTGCCAGCAGTTTAAGAGGGGAAGCTTTCTTT.

The chain is built from TRBV9 and TRBJ2-1; D call uncertain. The germline CDR1 and CDR2 sequences are SGDLS and YYNGEE. CDR3 size: 12 residues. Trimming removed 4 bases from V and 12 bases from J, with 14 bases in between. This CDR3 is CASSRSSLPQFF. For the CDR3, the DNA is TGTGCCAGCAGCCGTAGCTCACTGCCGCAGTTCTTC.

The chain couples TRBV5-1 to TRBJ2-6; 7 nucleotides align to TRBD1. The junction had 3 bases not matched to a gene; V was cut back by 1 base and J by 2 bases. The CDR3 extends over 16 amino acids. Germline V CDR1 and CDR2: SGHRS, YFSETQ. CDR3 in amino acids: CASSLLQGTGANVLTF. The CDR3 DNA reads TGCGCCAGCAGCTTGCTACAGGGGACTGGGGCCAACGTCCTGACTTTC.

The gene calls are TRBV5-1 and TRBJ2-7; TRBD1 might be the D (5 bases). Germline values: CDR1 SGHRS, CDR2 YFSETQ. Trimming left V 3 bases short and J 3 bases short, with 13 bases between. This CDR3 region has 14 residues. The CDR3, as DNA: TGCGCCAGCAGCTGGCAGACAGCCAACTACGAGCAGTACTTC. Translated: CASSWQTANYEQYF. The whole variable domain, filled in from reference TRBV5-1 and TRBJ2-7, reads KAGVTQTPRYLIKTRGQQVTLSCSPISGHRSVSWYQQTPGQGLQFLFEYFSETQRNKGNFPGRFSGRQFSNSRSEMNVSTLELGDSALYLCASSWQTANYEQYFGPGTRLTVT.